This TCR beta chain was recovered during a study of shared clonotypes between healthy human individuals. Germline CDR1 reads LNHNV; CDR2 reads YYDKDF (reference sequence). The V and J ends lost 1 base and 2 bases, in that order; junction bases with no gene match: 4. The CDR3 is 15 residues long. TCRdb's copy holds only in-frame clones and misses some; the assay was immunoSEQ multiplex PCR. The table has roughly 500,000 clones, roughly 80% seen once. The origin of this receptor is a woman in her thirties or forties in good health. Some clones in this sample may be carry-over from other donors' samples. The sequencing sample was made of PBMCs. This chain uses TRBV15 with TRBJ2-5; 7 bases are a match to TRBD2. In DNA form, the CDR3 reads TGTGCCACCAGCAGAGGTACTAGCGCGCAAGAGACCCAGTACTTC. Translating gives CATSRGTSAQETQYF.